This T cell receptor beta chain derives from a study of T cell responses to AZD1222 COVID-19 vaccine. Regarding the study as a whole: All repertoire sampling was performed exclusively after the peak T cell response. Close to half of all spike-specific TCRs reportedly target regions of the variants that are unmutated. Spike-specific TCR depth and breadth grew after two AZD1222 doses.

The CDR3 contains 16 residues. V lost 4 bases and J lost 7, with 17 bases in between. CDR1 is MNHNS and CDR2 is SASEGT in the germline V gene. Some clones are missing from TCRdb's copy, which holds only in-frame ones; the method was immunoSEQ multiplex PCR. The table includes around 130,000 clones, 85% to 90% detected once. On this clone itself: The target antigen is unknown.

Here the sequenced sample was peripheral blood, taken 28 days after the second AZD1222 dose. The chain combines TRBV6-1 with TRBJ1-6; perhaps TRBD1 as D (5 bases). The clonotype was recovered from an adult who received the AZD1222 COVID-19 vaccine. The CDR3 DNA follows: TGTGCCAGCAGTGGACCCTCAGGGAGGGTGAATTCACCCCTCCACTTT. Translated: CASSGPSGRVNSPLHF.